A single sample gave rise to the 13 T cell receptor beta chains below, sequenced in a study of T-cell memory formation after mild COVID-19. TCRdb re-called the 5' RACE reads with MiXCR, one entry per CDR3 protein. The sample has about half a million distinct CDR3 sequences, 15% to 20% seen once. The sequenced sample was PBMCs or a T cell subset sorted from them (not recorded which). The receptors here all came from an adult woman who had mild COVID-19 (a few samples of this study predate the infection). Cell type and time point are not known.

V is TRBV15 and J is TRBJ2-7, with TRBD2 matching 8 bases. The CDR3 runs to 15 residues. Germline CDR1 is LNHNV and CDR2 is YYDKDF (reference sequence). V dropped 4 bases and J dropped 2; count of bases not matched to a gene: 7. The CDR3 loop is CATSTKREPPYEQYF. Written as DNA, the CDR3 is TGTGCCACCAGCACGAAGCGGGAGCCTCCCTACGAGCAGTACTTC.

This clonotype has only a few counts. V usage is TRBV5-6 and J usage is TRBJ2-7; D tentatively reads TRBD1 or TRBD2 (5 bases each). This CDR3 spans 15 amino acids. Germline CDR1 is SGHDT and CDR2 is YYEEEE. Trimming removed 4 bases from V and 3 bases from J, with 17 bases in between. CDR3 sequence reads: CASSPGRQRSYEQYF. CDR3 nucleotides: TGTGCCAGCAGCCCGGGACGCCAGAGAAGCTACGAGCAGTACTTC. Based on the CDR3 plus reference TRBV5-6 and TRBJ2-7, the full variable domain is DAGVTQSPTHLIKTRGQQVTLRCSPKSGHDTVSWYQQALGQGPQFIFQYYEEEERQRGNFPDRFSGHQFPNYSSELNVNALLLGDSALYLCASSPGRQRSYEQYFGPGTRLTVT.

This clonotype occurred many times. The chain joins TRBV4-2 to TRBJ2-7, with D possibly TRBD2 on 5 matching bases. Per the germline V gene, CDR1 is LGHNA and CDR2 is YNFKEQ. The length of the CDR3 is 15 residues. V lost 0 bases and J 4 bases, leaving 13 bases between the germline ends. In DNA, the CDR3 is TGTGCCAGCAGCCAAGATGAGGGCAGTCCTTACGAGCAGTACTTC. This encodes CASSQDEGSPYEQYF.

CDR3 protein: CASRGPRGKGYGYTF. The CDR3 DNA sequence: TGTGCCAGCAGGGGCCCGAGGGGCAAAGGCTATGGCTACACCTTC. J is TRBJ1-2 and V is TRBV9; D is possibly TRBD1 (5 bases). V lost 5 bases and J lost 4, with 18 bases in between. The germline CDR1 and CDR2 sequences are SGDLS and YYNGEE. The CDR3 length is 15 residues.

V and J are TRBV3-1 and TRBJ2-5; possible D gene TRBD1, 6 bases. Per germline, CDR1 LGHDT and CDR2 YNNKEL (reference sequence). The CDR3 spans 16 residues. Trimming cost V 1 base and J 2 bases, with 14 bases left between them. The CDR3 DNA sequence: TGTGCCAGCAGCCAAGGGGAAACAGGGTGGCAAGAGACCCAGTACTTC. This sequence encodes CASSQGETGWQETQYF.

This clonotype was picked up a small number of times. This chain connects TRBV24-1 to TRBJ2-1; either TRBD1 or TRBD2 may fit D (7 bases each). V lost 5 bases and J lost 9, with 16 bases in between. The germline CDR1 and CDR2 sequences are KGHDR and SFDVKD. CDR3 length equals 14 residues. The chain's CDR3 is CATSGSQGGPEQFF. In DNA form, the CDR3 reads TGTGCCACCAGTGGTTCCCAGGGGGGGCCTGAGCAGTTCTTC.

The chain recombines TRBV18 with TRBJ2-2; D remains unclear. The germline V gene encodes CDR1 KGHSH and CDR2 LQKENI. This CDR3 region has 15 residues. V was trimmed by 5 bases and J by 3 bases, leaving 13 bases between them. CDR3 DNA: TGTGCCAGCTCATCCCCGACACTCTACACCGGGGAGCTGTTTTTT. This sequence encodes CASSSPTLYTGELFF.

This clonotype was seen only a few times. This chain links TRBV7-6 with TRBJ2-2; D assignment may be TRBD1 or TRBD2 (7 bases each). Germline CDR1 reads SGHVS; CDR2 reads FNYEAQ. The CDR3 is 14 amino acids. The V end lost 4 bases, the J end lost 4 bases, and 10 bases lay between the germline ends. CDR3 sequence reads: CASSSRGGTGELFF. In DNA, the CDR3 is TGTGCCAGCAGCTCCAGGGGGGGCACCGGGGAGCTGTTTTTT.

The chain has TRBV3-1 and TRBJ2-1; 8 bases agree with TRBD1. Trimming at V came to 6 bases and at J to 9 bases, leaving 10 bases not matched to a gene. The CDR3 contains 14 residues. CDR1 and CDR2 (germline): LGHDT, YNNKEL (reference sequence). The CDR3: CASRHRTGLVEQFF. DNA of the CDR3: TGTGCCAGCAGACATAGGACAGGGCTGGTTGAGCAGTTCTTC.

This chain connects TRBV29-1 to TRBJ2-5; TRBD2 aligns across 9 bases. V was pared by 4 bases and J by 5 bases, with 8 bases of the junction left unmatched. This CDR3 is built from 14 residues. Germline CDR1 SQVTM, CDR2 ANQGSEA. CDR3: CSVAPRLAAETQYF. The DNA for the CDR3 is TGCAGCGTTGCACCGAGACTAGCGGCGGAGACCCAGTACTTC.

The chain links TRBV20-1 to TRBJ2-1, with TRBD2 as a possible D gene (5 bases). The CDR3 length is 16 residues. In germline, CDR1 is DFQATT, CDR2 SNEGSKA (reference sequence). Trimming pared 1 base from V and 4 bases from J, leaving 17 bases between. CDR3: CSARAPTSGMYNEQFF. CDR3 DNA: TGCAGTGCTAGAGCCCCTACTAGTGGAATGTACAATGAGCAGTTCTTC.

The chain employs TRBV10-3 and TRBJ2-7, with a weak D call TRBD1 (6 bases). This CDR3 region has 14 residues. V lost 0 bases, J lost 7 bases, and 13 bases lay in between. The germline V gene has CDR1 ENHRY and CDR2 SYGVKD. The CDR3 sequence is CAISESNSGVEQYF. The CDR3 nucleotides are TGTGCCATCAGTGAGTCGAATTCAGGGGTTGAGCAGTACTTC.

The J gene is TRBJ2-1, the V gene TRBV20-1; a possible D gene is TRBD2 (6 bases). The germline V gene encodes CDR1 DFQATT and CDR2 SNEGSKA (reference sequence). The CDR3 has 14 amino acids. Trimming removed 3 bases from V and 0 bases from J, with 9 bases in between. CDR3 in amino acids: CSASRRGSYNEQFF. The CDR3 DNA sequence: TGCAGTGCTAGCCGGCGGGGCTCCTACAATGAGCAGTTCTTC.